This TCR beta chain was sequenced in a study of T cell responses to AZD1222 COVID-19 vaccine (dated by TCRdb to about 2021). As for the study more broadly: AZD1222 recipients whose second dose came at about 4 weeks and those whose second dose came at about 12 weeks were combined into one group, since spike-specific TCR depth and breadth did not differ between the two schedules. A total of just over 230 trial participants underwent TCR sequencing, of whom 200 to 220 had received two doses of AZD1222 and some 25 had received two doses of the MenACWY control vaccine. Enrollment into the trials was organized by age into subgroups of 18-55, 56-69 and 70-plus years, and those subgroups contained roughly 150, 30 and 60 TCR-sequenced participants, respectively.

The germline V gene supplies CDR1 KGHSH and CDR2 LQKENI. Inclusive of the bounding cysteine and phenylalanine, the CDR3 is 15 residues long. The entry retains the CDR3 DNA only, 45 bases that are in frame from base 1. V is shortened by 3 bases, J by 1 base, and the region joining them spans 12 bases. The time point label corresponds to: baseline before first vaccination. Vaccinee samples were obtained from the UK trials COV001 and COV002, which included a single-blind randomized controlled phase 2/3 trial of AZD1222 (ChAdOx1 nCoV-19) in healthy adults. For TCRbeta chain sequencing, PBMC samples were collected from trial participants at day 0 and at day 28 after the second dose. Here is what the overall study found, with its caveats: Conclusions about previously exposed vaccinees are limited because only six or seven AZD1222 recipients were SARS-CoV-2 seropositive at baseline. Most participants were white British and females outnumbered males, and the authors suggested that clonal diversity may have been underestimated. In the small 56-69-year group, the increase in depth fell short of significance, most likely because of low power. Because no samples from the day 14 peak response were available, repertoires could be characterized only after the peak T cell response. Reportedly, almost half of the unique spike-specific TCRs recognized epitopes lying outside the regions that are mutated in the B.1.351 and B.1.1.7 variants. After two AZD1222 doses, both the breadth and the depth of spike-specific TCRs were significantly higher than at day 0 and than in MenACWY recipients. Vaccine-associated CD4 TCRs spanned the whole spike protein, with dominant responses in regions 160-218 and 743-854.

Notes on this clone: This clone's antigen is unknown. No quality values exist for individual bases; no much larger clone is one base distant.

The CDR3 regions of human TCRbeta chains were analyzed by immunosequencing. Concerning the study's data processing: TCRs in the repertoires were matched against a reference library of SARS-CoV-2-specific TCRs that had been generated with the MIRA antigen-specificity platform. Breadth was defined as the fraction of unique TCRs that were SARS-CoV-2-associated, and depth was defined as the fraction of total T cells that were SARS-CoV-2-associated. Using the MIRA data, each spike-specific TCR was assigned both to the spike region to which the TCR was reactive and to a CD4 or CD8 class. Log10-transformed breadth and depth values were compared by one-way ANOVA with Sidak's multiple comparisons tests. The table comes from immuneACCESS by way of TCRdb, which keeps in-frame sequences with V and J called. Part of the clones is missing from these tables; in studies checked, under half for an unresolved V gene and the rest for unknown reasons. Clone size and the V and J calls come from that table; the DNA yielded D and trimming. This sample has some 130,000 clones in its table, and 70% to 90% of those were observed once. Together, the top ten hold 7% to 8.5% of the sample.

The specimen was peripheral blood, collected on day 0 of AZD1222 vaccination. The sequence joins TRBV18 to TRBJ1-1; TRBD1 could be the D gene, as 5 bases match. The receptor was derived from an adult in good health. The CDR3 reads CASSPIDRANTEAFF. The bases read TGTGCCAGCTCACCCATCGACAGAGCGAACACTGAAGCTTTCTTT.